The source of this TCR beta chain is a study of blood T cell repertoires in COVID-19. Whole-study context: Sites in the United States, Italy and Spain provided acute and convalescent COVID-19 samples.

Produced via immunoSEQ multiplex PCR; TCRdb's table is partial and in-frame only. Of 200,000 to 300,000 clones in the sample, 84% were seen once. The germline CDR1 and CDR2 sequences are SNHLY and FYNNEI. CDR3 length: 15 residues. The V and J ends lost 3 bases and 8 bases respectively, with 17 bases between them. This chain uses TRBV2 with TRBJ2-1, with D possibly TRBD2 on 7 matching bases. The TCR originated in a human donor in a cohort sampled during active COVID-19. The sequencing input was peripheral blood. In nucleotides, the CDR3 is TGTGCCAGCAGTGAGGACAGCGGGATGGTCTATGAGCAGTTCTTC. This codes for CASSEDSGMVYEQFF.